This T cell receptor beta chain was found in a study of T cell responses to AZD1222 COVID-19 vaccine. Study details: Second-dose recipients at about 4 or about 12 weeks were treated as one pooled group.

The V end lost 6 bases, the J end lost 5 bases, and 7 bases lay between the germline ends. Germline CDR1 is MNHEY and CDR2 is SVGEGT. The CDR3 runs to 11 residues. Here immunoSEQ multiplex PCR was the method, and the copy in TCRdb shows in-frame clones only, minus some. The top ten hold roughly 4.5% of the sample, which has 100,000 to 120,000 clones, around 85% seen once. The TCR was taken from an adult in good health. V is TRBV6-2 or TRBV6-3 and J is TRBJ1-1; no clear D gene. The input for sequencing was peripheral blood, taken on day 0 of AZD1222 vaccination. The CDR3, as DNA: TGTGCCAGCAGCCTTACGACTGAAGCTTTCTTT. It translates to CASSLTTEAFF.